This T cell receptor beta chain was profiled in a study of T-cell reconstitution after alpha-beta-depleted transplantation in children. Germline assignment: CDR1 LNHDA and CDR2 SQIVND (reference sequence). V shed 5 bases and J shed 2 bases, with 13 bases lying between them. The CDR3 has 14 residues. A TCRbeta library incorporating unique molecular identifiers was prepared. TCRdb passed the PCR reads through MiXCR, listing each CDR3 protein once. The table shows 200,000 to 300,000 distinct CDR3 sequences, with around 11% occurring only once. The sequence was collected from a human donor who donated a stem cell graft to a child with acute lymphoblastic leukemia. The rearrangement uses TRBV19 and TRBJ2-7; weak D call: TRBD1 (6 bases). Material: PBMCs from the stem cell graft donor, obtained from the stem cell graft. In DNA form, the CDR3 reads TGTGCCAGTAGTGTTCAGGGGAGCCCCTACGAGCAGTACTTC. This sequence encodes CASSVQGSPYEQYF.